These T cell receptor beta chains were read from a single sample in a study of CXCR3-negative and CXCR3-positive naive CD8 T cells. TCRdb re-called the 5' RACE reads; one entry per CDR3 protein, DNA not given. The table for this sample gives approximately 83,000 distinct CDR3 sequences. The specimen sequenced was naive CXCR3- CD8+ T cells from blood. These receptors were taken from a human donor in good health. Some clones in this sample may be carry-over from other donors' samples. CDR3s include the opening cysteine and the closing phenylalanine or tryptophan. Each record gives: J gene, V gene, CDR3 protein.

TRBJ2-3,TRBV1,CTSSQEGSSGVTHKIWDTQYF
TRBJ2-7,TRBV29-1,CSAETVDYEQYF
TRBJ1-5,TRBV6-2/TRBV6-3,CASSGERVRGNQPQHF
TRBJ1-2,TRBV7-9,CASSLVDPQGYTF
TRBJ2-1,TRBV6-5,CASNVAGGPGNEQFF
TRBJ2-7,TRBV13,CASSLSAGDYEQYF
TRBJ2-7,TRBV19,CASSEDPFGSSYEQYF
TRBJ2-7,TRBV27,CASSSQGYSYEQYF
TRBJ2-1,TRBV12-3/TRBV12-4,CASRINVYNEQFF
TRBJ2-2,TRBV7-9,CARTSGESGELFF
TRBJ2-5,TRBV2,CASSVRNGGETQYF
TRBJ1-1,TRBV29-1,CSVPPQGTEAFF
TRBJ2-3,TRBV12-3/TRBV12-4,CASSSEWGADTQYF
TRBJ1-5,TRBV7-8,CASSPLGASNQPQHF
TRBJ2-1,TRBV20-1,CSAAAGYSGEQFF
TRBJ2-7,TRBV7-6,CASSPREVAYEQYF
TRBJ2-4,TRBV12-3/TRBV12-4,CASTGIGGPYKNIQYF
TRBJ2-5,TRBV7-9,CASSTTHIGTEETQYF
TRBJ2-1,TRBV15,CATSRDHPNEQFF
TRBJ1-3,TRBV29-1,CSVEDQGPTGNTIYF
TRBJ2-5,TRBV7-9,CASSFGPTRLEETQYF
TRBJ2-5,TRBV11-2,CASSLLGGRAETQYF
TRBJ2-7,TRBV12-3/TRBV12-4,CATAQGPYEQYF
TRBJ2-7,TRBV20-1,CSATPRNHFYEQYF
TRBJ2-7,TRBV20-1,CSAREGLVYEQYF
TRBJ2-1,TRBV6-2/TRBV6-3,CASSWGLVYNEQFF
TRBJ1-1,TRBV3-1,CASLPTGLNTEAFF
TRBJ2-7,TRBV4-2,CASSWPGLGWTHEQYF
TRBJ2-3,TRBV4-1,CASSQVGRATDTQYF
TRBJ2-3,TRBV6-5,CASSYLHRPTVTDTQYF
TRBJ1-5,TRBV7-9,CASSNRDREYQPQHF
TRBJ2-7,TRBV28,CASSPEGRPYEKYF
TRBJ2-1,TRBV29-1,CSLLAGGAYNEQFF
TRBJ1-2,TRBV20-1,CSARAPLTNYGYTF
TRBJ1-2,TRBV12-3/TRBV12-4,CASSLPESNYGYTF